Below are 3 T cell receptor beta chains sequenced from a single sample in a study of blood T cell repertoires in COVID-19. Profiled with immunoSEQ multiplex PCR; TCRdb holds only in-frame clones, not every one. The table shows 85,000 to 90,000 clones, with approximately 86% occurring only once. Sequencing was performed on peripheral blood. The receptors were gathered from a man at least 80 years old with active or convalescent COVID-19.

The rearrangement links TRBV27 to TRBJ2-1, with 11 positions matching TRBD2. CDR1 MNHEY and CDR2 SMNVEV come from the germline V gene (reference sequence). This CDR3 comprises 15 residues. The V segment lost 6 bases and the J segment 10 bases; nucleotides outside the gene matches: 11. Written as DNA, the CDR3 is TGTGCCAGCAGCCTTGGGACTAGCGGCGCACGGGAGCAGTTCTTC. This sequence encodes CASSLGTSGAREQFF.

The rearrangement joins TRBV5-4 to TRBJ2-7; possible D gene TRBD1, 5 bases. V lost 2 bases, J lost 1 base, and 13 bases lay in between. CDR1 and CDR2 (germline): SGHNT, YYREEE (reference sequence). The CDR3 has 15 amino acids. As DNA, the CDR3 is TGTGCCAGCAGCTTCTTCCCGGACACATCCTACGAGCAGTACTTC. Its translation: CASSFFPDTSYEQYF.

The chain is built from TRBV13 and TRBJ1-2; D gene uncertain. Germline CDR1 is PRHDT and CDR2 is FYEKMQ (reference sequence). The CDR3 contains 14 residues. The V gene lost 0 bases and the J gene lost 1 base, with 6 bases spanning the gap. DNA for the CDR3: TGTGCCAGCAGCTTAGGACGGAGTAACTATGGCTACACCTTC. Amino acid sequence: CASSLGRSNYGYTF.